This entry describes one T cell receptor (beta chain). This clonotype appeared a few times. The antigen this receptor binds is unknown. Nothing much larger sits one base from this clone, and base qualities are not available. This sample was taken from a study of T-cell memory formation after mild COVID-19 (dated by TCRdb to about 2021). Regarding the complete study: TCR sequence clusters from the two donors were found to be largely donor specific. In a couple of donors, T-cell clones that expanded and contracted after mild COVID-19 were tracked by sequencing TCRalpha and TCRbeta repertoires over time. The cohort was made up of two young adult volunteers, one female and one male, who were previously healthy. Results and caveats for the whole study, not just this receptor: The detection of some responding clones in pre-infection memory suggests that pre-existing cross-reactive memory T cells joined the SARS-CoV-2 response. Clones that contracted from day 15 to 85 showed balanced CD4/CD8 phenotypes, whereas a second wave of clones that expanded from day 15 to 37 leaned towards CD4+. The study included only a couple of mild cases, and larger cohorts that include severe cases with pre-infection samples were judged to be necessary. Whether the second-wave clones peaking on day 37 were SARS-CoV-2 specific was not confirmed. Contracting CD4+ clones were found mainly in CM and EM memory subsets, while CD8+ clones were enriched in EMRA.

PBMCs were isolated by Ficoll-Paque density gradient centrifugation. The sequencer listed for this sample is Illumina NovaSeq 6000. TCRalpha and TCRbeta cDNA libraries were built by 5'RACE with constant-segment primers, adding sample barcodes and unique molecular identifiers. RNA was extracted from every sample with Trizol reagent. Library amplification was performed in two PCR steps, and a second sample barcode and Illumina TruSeq adapters were introduced in the second step. The libraries were sequenced on an Illumina NovaSeq using 2 x 150 bp paired-end reads. The original pipeline was this. Reads were demultiplexed and collapsed into UMI-guided consensus sequences with migec v1.2.7. Using mixcr v2.1.11, the UMI consensuses were aligned to TRA and TRB V and J templates and assembled into clonotypes. Clonotypes were classified as expanded or contracted when called significant by both edgeR and NoisET, with noise models trained on biological replicates. For edgeR calls, a false discovery rate-adjusted p below 0.01 and a log2 fold-change threshold of 1 were applied. As an exploratory analysis of dynamics, max-normalized trajectories of the 1000 most abundant clonotypes were examined with PCA combined with hierarchical clustering. Separately sequenced CD4+ and CD8+ repertoires were used to assign a CD4 or CD8 phenotype to each responding clone. The public reads were run again by TCRdb, first through fastp at Q25 and then through MiXCR, and only productive beta chains were kept. Every distinct CDR3 protein forms one entry, paired with its most common genes and DNA. The V and J calls follow TCRdb's processing rather than the paper's. In all, the sample holds around 200,000 distinct CDR3 sequences, and about 11% of those were seen once. The top ten clones comprise just over 3% of the sample.

The sample taken for sequencing was PBMCs or a T cell subset sorted from them (not recorded which). This TCR came from a man between 18 and 29 years old who had mild COVID-19 (a few samples of this study predate the infection). The sample titles of this study are shuffled in the database, so cell type and time point are left out; the donor was told from shared clones.

The nucleotides are TGCAGCGTCCCAGGGGTTCCCGGGGAGCTGTTTTTT. Translated, this is CSVPGVPGELFF. The chain is made from TRBV29-1 and TRBJ2-2; a tentative D match to TRBD1 spans 6 bases. Between the V and J ends, shortened by 6 bases and 6 bases respectively, the junction contains 11 bases. Reading from cysteine to phenylalanine, the CDR3 counts 12 amino acids. The DNA shown is the 36-base CDR3, in frame from base 1. The CDR1 and CDR2 encoded by the germline V gene are SQVTM and ANQGSEA.